This T cell receptor beta chain was found in a study of shared clonotypes between healthy human individuals. In the study overall: CD4 naive and memory got three plates each, CD8 naive two, CD8 memory one. Study results and caveats: Naive CD4 clonotype sharing across four donors was 4% to 5%.

The trim removed 4 bases at V and 4 bases at J, leaving 11 bases unmatched. This CDR3 is built from 17 residues. Germline CDR1 reads LNHDA; CDR2 reads SQIVND (reference sequence). Assay execution proceeded at the deep level. Methods used by the authors: Because ImmunoSEQ provided only junction sequences with no quality scores, the filtering differed. Sequencing used immunoSEQ multiplex PCR; TCRdb keeps in-frame clones, though not all of them. Clonal size and the V and J genes are those of that table, whereas D and trimming came from the DNA. The table shows over a million clones, with around 97% occurring only once. Regarding this clone: Its matching antigen is unknown.

The sequencing input was naive CD4+ T cells sorted from blood. Subset given: CD45RA+ positively selected. This sequence joins TRBV19 and TRBJ2-5; 11 nucleotides match TRBD1. The clonotype was recovered from a man aged 25 to 45 in good health. Here the CDR3 DNA reads TGTGCCAGTAGTAATTATCCCGGGACAGGGGGGAGAGAGACCCAGTACTTC. The encoded protein is CASSNYPGTGGRETQYF.